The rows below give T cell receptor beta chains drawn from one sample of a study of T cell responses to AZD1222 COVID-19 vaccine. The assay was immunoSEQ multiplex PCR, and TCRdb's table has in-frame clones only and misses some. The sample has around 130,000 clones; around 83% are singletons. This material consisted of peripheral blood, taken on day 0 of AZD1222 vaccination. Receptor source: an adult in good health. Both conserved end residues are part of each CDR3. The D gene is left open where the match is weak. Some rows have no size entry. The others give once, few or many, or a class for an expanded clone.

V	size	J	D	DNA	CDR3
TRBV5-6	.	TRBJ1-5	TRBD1	TGTGCCAGCAGCTTGCGGGACAGGCCCAATCAGCCCCAGCATTTT	CASSLRDRPNQPQHF
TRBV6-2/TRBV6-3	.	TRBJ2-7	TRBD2	TGTGCCAGCAGTTACCTAAGCGGGGGGCCCTCCTACGAGCAGTACTTC	CASSYLSGGPSYEQYF
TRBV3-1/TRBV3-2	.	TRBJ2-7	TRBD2	TGTGCCAGCAGCCAAGAGTCGGCGGGGGCCTACGAGCAGTACTTC	CASSQESAGAYEQYF
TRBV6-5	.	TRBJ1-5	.	TGTGCCAGCAGTTCAGGGGCACATCAGCCCCAGCATTTT	CASSSGAHQPQHF
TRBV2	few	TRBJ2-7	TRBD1	TGTGCCAGCAGTGTGTGGGACAGAATTGGCTACGAGCAGTACTTC	CASSVWDRIGYEQYF
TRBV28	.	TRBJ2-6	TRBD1	TGTGCCAGCAGACCCCCCCCGCAGGGGTTGGATGTCAGGGGGCAAGGGGCCAACGTCCTGACTTTC	CASRPPPQGLDVRGQGANVLTF
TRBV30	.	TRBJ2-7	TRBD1	TGTGCCTGGAACTACAGGGGGCTATCCTACGAGCAGTACTTC	CAWNYRGLSYEQYF
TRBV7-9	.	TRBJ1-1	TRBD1	TGTGCCAGCAGCGCACAGGGGTCTACTGAAGCTTTCTTT	CASSAQGSTEAFF
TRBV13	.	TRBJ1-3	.	TGTGCCAGCAGCTTTTATCGGCGCGGACCCTCTTACTTTGGAAACACCATATATTTT	CASSFYRRGPSYFGNTIYF
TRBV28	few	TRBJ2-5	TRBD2	TGTGCCAGCAGATTTAGCGGGAACCAAGAGACCCAGTACTTC	CASRFSGNQETQYF
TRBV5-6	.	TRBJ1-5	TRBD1	TGTGCCAGCAGCTTGCAACAGGGGGCATATAGCAATCAGCCCCAGCATTTT	CASSLQQGAYSNQPQHF
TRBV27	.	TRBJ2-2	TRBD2	TGTGCCAGCAGGGTGGTAGCGGGGGGAGTCGGGGAGCTGTTTTTT	CASRVVAGGVGELFF
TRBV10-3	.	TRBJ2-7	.	TGTGCCATCAGGGGAAATAGCTCCTACGAGCAGTACTTC	CAIRGNSSYEQYF
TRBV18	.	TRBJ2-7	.	TGTGCCAGCTCCCCCGGAACTTACGAGCAGTACTTC	CASSPGTYEQYF
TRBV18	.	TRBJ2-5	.	TGTGCCAGCTCAGTTTCCGGAGAGACCCAGTACTTC	CASSVSGETQYF
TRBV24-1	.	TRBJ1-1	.	TGTGCCACCAGTGAACCCGACGGGGCAGCTTTCTTT	CATSEPDGAAFF
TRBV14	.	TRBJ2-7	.	TGTGCCAGCAGCCAAGATTATAGCGCCGTACTCTACGAGCAGTACTTC	CASSQDYSAVLYEQYF
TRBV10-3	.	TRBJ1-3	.	TGTGCCATCAGTGCTGACAATACGGGAAACACCATATATTTT	CAISADNTGNTIYF
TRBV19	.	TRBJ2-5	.	TGTGCCAGTAGTCCCACAGGGAGAGAGACCCAGTACTTC	CASSPTGRETQYF
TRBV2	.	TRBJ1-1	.	TGTGCCAGCAGGGGTACAAGGAACACTGAAGCTTTCTTT	CASRGTRNTEAFF
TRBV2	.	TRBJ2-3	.	TGTGCCAGCAGTGGACAGGCTTCGCAGGGCACAGATACGCAGTATTTT	CASSGQASQGTDTQYF
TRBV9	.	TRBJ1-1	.	TGTGCCAGCAGCGTAGGGGTTAAGGGGGAAGCTTTCTTT	CASSVGVKGEAFF
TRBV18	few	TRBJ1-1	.	TGTGCCAGCTCCCCCGCCCGGGGGGGCACTGAAGCTTTCTTT	CASSPARGGTEAFF
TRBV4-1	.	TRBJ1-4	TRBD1	TGCGCCAGCAGCACACCGGGACAGTCTAATGAAAAACTGTTTTTT	CASSTPGQSNEKLFF
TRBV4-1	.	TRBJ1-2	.	TGCGCCAGCCATTCTGTACGGGGCTACACCTTC	CASHSVRGYTF
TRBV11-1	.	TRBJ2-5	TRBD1	TGTGCCAGCACTAACACCGGGACAGAGTACCAAGAGACCCAGTACTTC	CASTNTGTEYQETQYF
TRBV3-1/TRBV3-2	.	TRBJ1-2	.	TGTGCCAGCAGCCAAGTAGGGTTGAGCTATGGCTACACCTTC	CASSQVGLSYGYTF
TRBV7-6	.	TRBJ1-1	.	TGTGCCAGCAGCGTAATGGGAGGTGGGGGCCCGAACACTGAAGCTTTCTTT	CASSVMGGGGPNTEAFF
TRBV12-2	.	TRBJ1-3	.	TGTGCAAGTCGCTTAGGAAGGGAGGGTGGGACTGGAAACACCATATATTTT	CASRLGREGGTGNTIYF
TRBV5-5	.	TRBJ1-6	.	TGTGCCAGCAGCTTGTTGGGGGATCCCTCTTCACCCCTCCACTTT	CASSLLGDPSSPLHF
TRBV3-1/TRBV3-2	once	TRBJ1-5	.	TGTGCCAGCAGTCAGGGCTCGGATCAGCCCCAGCATTTT	CASSQGSDQPQHF
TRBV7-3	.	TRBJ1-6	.	TGTGCCAGCAGCTCGGGACAAACTTCACCCCTCCACTTT	CASSSGQTSPLHF
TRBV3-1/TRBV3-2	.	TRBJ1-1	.	TGTGCCAGCAGGCCGGGACATTCTCTTGAAGCTTTCTTT	CASRPGHSLEAFF
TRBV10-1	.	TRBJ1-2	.	TGCGCCAGCAGGGTCGGAAGGGGAGGATGCTATGGCTACACCTTC	CASRVGRGGCYGYTF
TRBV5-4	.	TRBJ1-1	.	TGTGCCAGCAGCCCCAGGGAAATTGAGAACACTGAAGCTTTCTTT	CASSPREIENTEAFF
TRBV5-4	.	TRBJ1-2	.	TGTGCCAGCAGCTTGGATCCCAGGAACTATGGCTACACCTTC	CASSLDPRNYGYTF
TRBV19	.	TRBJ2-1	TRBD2	TGTGCCAGTACCCTGCGGACTAGCGGGCGAAGGGGTGAGCAGTTCTTC	CASTLRTSGRRGEQFF
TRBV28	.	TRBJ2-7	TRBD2	TGTGCCAGCAGTTTTTTCGATAGCGGGGTCGGGCCCGCCTACGAGCAGTACTTC	CASSFFDSGVGPAYEQYF
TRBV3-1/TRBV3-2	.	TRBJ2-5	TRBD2	TGTGCCAGCAGCCAAGCGAGCGGGGGGGCAGAGACCCAGTACTTC	CASSQASGGAETQYF
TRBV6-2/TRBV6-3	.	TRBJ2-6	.	TGTGCCAGCACCCCCCTCCGGGCCAACGTCCTGACTTTC	CASTPLRANVLTF
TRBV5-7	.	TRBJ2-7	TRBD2	TGTGCCAGCAGCTTGGGGAGTACTAGCGGGTCCTACGAGCAGTACTTC	CASSLGSTSGSYEQYF
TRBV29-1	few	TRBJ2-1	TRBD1	TGCAGCACTCCGGGACAGGGGGCCAATGAGCAGTTCTTC	CSTPGQGANEQFF
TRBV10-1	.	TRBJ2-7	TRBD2	TGCGCCAGCAGACCGGCAGGGAGGGGGCAGTACTTC	CASRPAGRGQYF
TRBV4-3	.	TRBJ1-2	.	TGCGCCAGCAGCCAAGATCGGACGGTCGCGGGCTACACCTTC	CASSQDRTVAGYTF
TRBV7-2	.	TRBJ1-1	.	TGTGCCAGCAGCTTAAGCTACGGAATGAACACTGAAGCTTTCTTT	CASSLSYGMNTEAFF
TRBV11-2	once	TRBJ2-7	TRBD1	TGTGCCAGCAGCGGAATAACTACAGGACAGGGGAGCTACGAGCAGTACTTC	CASSGITTGQGSYEQYF
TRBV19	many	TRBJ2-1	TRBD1	TGTGCCAGTAGTAACCCAGGGGGCGCCTACAATGAGCAGTTCTTC	CASSNPGGAYNEQFF
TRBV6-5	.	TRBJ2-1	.	TGTGCCAGCAATAAGGATACCAGCTCCTACAATGAGCAGTTCTTC	CASNKDTSSYNEQFF
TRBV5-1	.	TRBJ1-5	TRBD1	TGCGCCAGCAGCACGACAGGGAGGGAGCCCCAGCATTTT	CASSTTGREPQHF
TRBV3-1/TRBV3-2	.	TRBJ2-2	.	TGTGCCAGCAGCCAAGGGGGAGGGGAGCTGTTTTTT	CASSQGGGELFF
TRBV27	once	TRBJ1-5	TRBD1	TGTGCCAGCAGGGATGGGACAGGGGGACACCAGCCCCAGCATTTT	CASRDGTGGHQPQHF
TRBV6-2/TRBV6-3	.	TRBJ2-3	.	TGTGCCAGCAGTCCACGGGGGGCTGAGCGGAGTAGCACAGATACGCAGTATTTT	CASSPRGAERSSTDTQYF
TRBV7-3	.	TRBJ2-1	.	TGTGCCAGCAGCTTACGGAATAATGAGCAGTTCTTC	CASSLRNNEQFF
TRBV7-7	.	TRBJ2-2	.	TGTGCCAGCAGCGACTTCTTAGGCACCGGGGAGCTGTTTTTT	CASSDFLGTGELFF